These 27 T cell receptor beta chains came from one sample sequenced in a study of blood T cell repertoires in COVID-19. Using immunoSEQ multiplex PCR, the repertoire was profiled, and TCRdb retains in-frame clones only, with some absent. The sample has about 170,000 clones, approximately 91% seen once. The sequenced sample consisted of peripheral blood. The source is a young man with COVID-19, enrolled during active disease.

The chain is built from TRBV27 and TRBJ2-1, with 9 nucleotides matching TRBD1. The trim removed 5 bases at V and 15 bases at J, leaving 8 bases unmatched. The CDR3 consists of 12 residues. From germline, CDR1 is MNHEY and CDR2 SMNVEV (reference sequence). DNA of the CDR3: TGTGCCAGCAGTACACCGACAGGGGGTCCGTTCTTC. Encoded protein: CASSTPTGGPFF.

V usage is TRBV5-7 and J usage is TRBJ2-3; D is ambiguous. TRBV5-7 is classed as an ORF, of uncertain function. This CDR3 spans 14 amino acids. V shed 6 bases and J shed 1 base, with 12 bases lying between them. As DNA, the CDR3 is TGTGCCAGCACCTCCCCGTTTCGCACAGATACGCAGTATTTT. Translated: CASTSPFRTDTQYF.

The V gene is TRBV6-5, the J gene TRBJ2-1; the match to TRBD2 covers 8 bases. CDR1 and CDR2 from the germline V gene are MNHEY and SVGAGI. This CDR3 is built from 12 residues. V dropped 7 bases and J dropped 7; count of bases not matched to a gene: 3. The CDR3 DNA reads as TGTGCCAGCACGGGACTAGAAAATGAGCAGTTCTTC. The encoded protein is CASTGLENEQFF.

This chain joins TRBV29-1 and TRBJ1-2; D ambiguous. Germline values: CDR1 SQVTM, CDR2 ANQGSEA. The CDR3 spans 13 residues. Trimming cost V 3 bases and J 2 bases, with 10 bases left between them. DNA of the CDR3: TGCAGCGTTGATCAAGGAGTCAACTATGGCTACACCTTC. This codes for CSVDQGVNYGYTF.

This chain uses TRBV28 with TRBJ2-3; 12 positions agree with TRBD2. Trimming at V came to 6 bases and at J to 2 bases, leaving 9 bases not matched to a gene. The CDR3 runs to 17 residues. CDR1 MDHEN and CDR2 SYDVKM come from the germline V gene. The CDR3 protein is CASSPPGLAGLTDTQYF. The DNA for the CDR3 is TGTGCCAGCAGCCCACCGGGACTAGCGGGCCTCACAGATACGCAGTATTTT.

The CDR3 loop is CASSPHPTDYEQYF. The DNA of the CDR3 is TGTGCCAGCAGTCCCCACCCGACAGACTACGAGCAGTACTTC. The V call is TRBV6-6, the J call TRBJ2-7, with a possible D match to TRBD1 (5 bases). The ends were cut back, 5 bases at V and 3 bases at J, with 14 bases in the middle. This CDR3 is built from 14 residues. Germline values: CDR1 MNHNY, CDR2 SVGAGI (reference sequence).

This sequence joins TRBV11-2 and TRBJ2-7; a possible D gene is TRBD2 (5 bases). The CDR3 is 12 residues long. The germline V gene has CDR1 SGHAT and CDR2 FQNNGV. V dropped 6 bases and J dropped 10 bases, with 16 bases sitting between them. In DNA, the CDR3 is TGTGCCAGCAGATATGTGGGTCGGGAACAGTACTTC. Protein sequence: CASRYVGREQYF.

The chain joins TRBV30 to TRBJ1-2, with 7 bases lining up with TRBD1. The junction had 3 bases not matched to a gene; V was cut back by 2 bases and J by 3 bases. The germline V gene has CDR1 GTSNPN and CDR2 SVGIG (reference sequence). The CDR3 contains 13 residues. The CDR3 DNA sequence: TGTGCCTGGAGTTTACAGGGGTACTATGGCTACACCTTC. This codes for CAWSLQGYYGYTF.

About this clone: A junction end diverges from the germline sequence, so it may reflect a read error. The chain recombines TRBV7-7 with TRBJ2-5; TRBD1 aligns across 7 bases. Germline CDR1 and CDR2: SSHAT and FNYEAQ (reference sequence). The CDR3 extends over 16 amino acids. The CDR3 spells CASSLGTAFSQETQYF. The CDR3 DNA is TGTGCTAGCAGCCTGGGGACAGCCTTTAGCCAAGAGACCCAGTACTTC.

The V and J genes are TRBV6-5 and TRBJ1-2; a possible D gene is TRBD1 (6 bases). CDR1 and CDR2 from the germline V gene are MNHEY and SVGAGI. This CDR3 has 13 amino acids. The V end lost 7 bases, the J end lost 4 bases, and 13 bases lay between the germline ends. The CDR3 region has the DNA TGTGCCAGCACCAGGGTAGGGGGCTATGGCTACACCTTC. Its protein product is CASTRVGGYGYTF.

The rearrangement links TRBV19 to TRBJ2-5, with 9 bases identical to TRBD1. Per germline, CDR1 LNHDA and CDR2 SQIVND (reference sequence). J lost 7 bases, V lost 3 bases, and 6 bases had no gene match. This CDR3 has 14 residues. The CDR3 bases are TGTGCCAGTAGTATGGGCCAGGGACAGGGGACCCAGTACTTC. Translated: CASSMGQGQGTQYF.

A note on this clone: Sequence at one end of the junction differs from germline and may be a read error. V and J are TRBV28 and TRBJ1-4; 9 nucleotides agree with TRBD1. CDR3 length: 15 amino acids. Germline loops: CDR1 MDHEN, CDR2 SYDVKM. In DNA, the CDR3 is TGTGCCAGCAGTTTGGCGGGACAGGGAAATGAAAAACTGCTTTTT. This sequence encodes CASSLAGQGNEKLLF.

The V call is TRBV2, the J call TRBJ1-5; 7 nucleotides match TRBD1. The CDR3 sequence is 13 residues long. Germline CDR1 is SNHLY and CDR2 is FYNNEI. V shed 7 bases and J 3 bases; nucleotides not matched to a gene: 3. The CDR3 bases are TGTGCCAGCACGACAGGGACCAATCAGCCCCAGCATTTT. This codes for CASTTGTNQPQHF. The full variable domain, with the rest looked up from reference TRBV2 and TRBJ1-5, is EPEVTQTPSHQVTQMGQEVILRCVPISNHLYFYWYRQILGQKVEFLVSFYNNEISEKSEIFDDQFSVERPDGSNFTLKIRSTKLEDSAMYFCASTTGTNQPQHFGDGTRLSIL.

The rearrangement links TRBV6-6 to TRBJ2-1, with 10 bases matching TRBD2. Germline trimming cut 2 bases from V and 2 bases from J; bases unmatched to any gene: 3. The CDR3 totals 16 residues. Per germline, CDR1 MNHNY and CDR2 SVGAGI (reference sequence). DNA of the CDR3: TGTGCCAGCAGTTACCCGAGCGGGAGGGCCTACAATGAGCAGTTCTTC. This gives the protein CASSYPSGRAYNEQFF.

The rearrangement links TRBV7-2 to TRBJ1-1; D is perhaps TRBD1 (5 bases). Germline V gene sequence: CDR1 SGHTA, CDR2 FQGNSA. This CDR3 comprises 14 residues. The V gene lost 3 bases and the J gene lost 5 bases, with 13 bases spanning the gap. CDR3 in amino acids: CASSFAPGRTEAFF. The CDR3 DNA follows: TGTGCCAGCAGCTTCGCTCCAGGGCGGACTGAAGCTTTCTTT.

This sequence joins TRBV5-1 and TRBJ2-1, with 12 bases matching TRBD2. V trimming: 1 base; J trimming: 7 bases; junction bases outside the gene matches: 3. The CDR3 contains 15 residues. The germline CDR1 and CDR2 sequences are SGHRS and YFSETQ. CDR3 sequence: CASSLKLAGGNEQFF. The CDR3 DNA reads TGCGCCAGCAGCTTGAAACTAGCGGGAGGAAATGAGCAGTTCTTC.

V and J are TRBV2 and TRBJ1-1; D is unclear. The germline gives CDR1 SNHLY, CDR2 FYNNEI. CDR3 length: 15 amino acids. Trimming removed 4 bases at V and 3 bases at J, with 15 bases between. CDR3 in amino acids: CASSGPDDIYTEAFF. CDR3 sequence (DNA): TGTGCCAGCAGTGGGCCAGACGACATATACACTGAAGCTTTCTTT.

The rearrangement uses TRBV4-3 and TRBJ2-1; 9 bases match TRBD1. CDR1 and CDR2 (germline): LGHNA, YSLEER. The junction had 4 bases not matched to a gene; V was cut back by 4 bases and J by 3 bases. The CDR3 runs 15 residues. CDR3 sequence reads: CASSPRDRDYNEQFF. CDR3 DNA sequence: TGCGCCAGCAGCCCGCGGGACAGGGACTACAATGAGCAGTTCTTC.

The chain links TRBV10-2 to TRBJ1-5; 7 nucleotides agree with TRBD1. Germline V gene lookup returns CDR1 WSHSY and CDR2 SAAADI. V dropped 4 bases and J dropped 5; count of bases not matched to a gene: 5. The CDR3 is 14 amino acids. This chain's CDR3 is CASSGAGGYQPQHF. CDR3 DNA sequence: TGCGCCAGCAGTGGGGCAGGGGGATATCAGCCCCAGCATTTT.

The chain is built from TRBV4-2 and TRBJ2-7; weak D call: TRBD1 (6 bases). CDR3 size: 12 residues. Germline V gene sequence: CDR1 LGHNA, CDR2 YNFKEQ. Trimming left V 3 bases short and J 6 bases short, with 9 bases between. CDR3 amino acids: CASSHQGPEQYF. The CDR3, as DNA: TGTGCCAGCAGCCATCAGGGGCCCGAGCAGTACTTC.

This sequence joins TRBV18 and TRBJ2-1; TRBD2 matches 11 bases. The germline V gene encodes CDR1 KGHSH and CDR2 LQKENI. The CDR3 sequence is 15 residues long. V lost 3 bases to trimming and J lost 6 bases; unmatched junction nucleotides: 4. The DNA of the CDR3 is TGTGCCAGCTCACCTCTTACTAGCGGGAGCAATGAGCAGTTCTTC. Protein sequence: CASSPLTSGSNEQFF.

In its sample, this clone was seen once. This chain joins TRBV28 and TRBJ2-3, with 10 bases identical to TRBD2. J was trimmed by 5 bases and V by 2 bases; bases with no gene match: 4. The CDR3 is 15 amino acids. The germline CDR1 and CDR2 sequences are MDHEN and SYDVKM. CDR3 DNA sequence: TGTGCCAGCAGTTTAAGGCTAGCGGGAGAAGATACGCAGTATTTT. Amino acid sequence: CASSLRLAGEDTQYF.

The chain's CDR3 is CASSLSAGGKADEQFF. The CDR3 DNA sequence: TGTGCCAGCAGCTTATCGGCGGGAGGGAAAGCCGATGAGCAGTTCTTC. The J gene is TRBJ2-1, the V gene TRBV7-3; TRBD2 agrees at 9 bases. The CDR3 covers 16 residues. CDR1 and CDR2 from the germline V gene are SGHTA and FQGTGA. The V gene end was trimmed by 2 bases and the J gene end by 8 bases; junction bases not matched to a gene: 10.

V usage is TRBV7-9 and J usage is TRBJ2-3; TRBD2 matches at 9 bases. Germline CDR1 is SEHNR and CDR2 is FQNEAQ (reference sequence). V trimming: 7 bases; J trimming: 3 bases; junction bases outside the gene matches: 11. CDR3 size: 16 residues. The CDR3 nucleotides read TGTGCCAGCATCCGCGGGGCGGGAGGGCCAACAGATACGCAGTATTTT. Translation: CASIRGAGGPTDTQYF.

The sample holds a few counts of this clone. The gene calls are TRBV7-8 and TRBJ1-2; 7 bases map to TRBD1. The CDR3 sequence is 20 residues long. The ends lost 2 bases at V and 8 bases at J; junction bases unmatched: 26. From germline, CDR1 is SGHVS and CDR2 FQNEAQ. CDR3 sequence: CASSLLRQGRRSRVGSGYTF. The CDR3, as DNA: TGTGCCAGCAGCTTACTAAGACAGGGAAGACGGTCGCGGGTTGGTTCCGGCTACACCTTC. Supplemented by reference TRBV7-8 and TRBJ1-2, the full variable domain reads GAGVSQSPRYKVAKRGQDVALRCDPISGHVSLFWYQQALGQGPEFLTYFQNEAQLDKSGLPSDRFFAERPEGSVSTLKIQRTQQEDSAVYLCASSLLRQGRRSRVGSGYTFGSGTRLTVV.

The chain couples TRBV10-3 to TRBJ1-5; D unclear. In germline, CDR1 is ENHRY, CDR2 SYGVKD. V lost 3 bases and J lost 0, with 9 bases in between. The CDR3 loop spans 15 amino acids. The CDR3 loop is CAISEVRSSNQPQHF. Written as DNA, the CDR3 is TGTGCCATCAGTGAAGTGAGGAGTAGCAATCAGCCCCAGCATTTT.

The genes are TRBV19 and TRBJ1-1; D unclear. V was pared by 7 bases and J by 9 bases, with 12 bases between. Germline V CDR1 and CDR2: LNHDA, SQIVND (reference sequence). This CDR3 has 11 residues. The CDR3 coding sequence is TGTGCCAGTACCACAGAGAGACAAGCTTTCTTT. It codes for CASTTERQAFF.